The rows below give T cell receptor beta chains drawn from one sample of a study of blood T cell repertoires in COVID-19. TCRdb keeps only in-frame clones here, not all; method: immunoSEQ multiplex PCR. The table records around 330,000 clones, roughly 85% of them present only once. The sequenced material came from PBMCs or T cells enriched from blood (not recorded which). Receptor source: a woman in her thirties who had been exposed to COVID-19. Both conserved end residues are part of each CDR3. The order of the fields is J gene, V gene, D gene, CDR3 protein. D genes are given only for firm matches.

>TRBJ2-5|TRBV12-5|NA
CASGFMVRTAVQETQYF
>TRBJ1-1|TRBV13|TRBD1
CASSPGTGAQAAFF
>TRBJ2-7|TRBV5-5|TRBD1
CASSSGQGATYEQYF
>TRBJ1-1|TRBV28|TRBD1
CASSLHRQGATEAFF
>TRBJ1-5|TRBV12-3/TRBV12-4|TRBD1
CASRGTGNQPQHF
>TRBJ2-2|TRBV7-2|NA
CASSSGNTGELFF
>TRBJ2-3|TRBV6-1|TRBD2
CASSEPAGGSPDTQYF
>TRBJ1-2|TRBV6-4|NA
CASSAGYGYTF
>TRBJ1-1|TRBV7-2|NA
CASSLQGSRTEAFF
>TRBJ2-7|TRBV27|NA
CASSLSSPVGLSSYEQYF
>TRBJ1-1|TRBV7-3|NA
CASSKREAPNTEAFF
>TRBJ1-3|TRBV5-1|TRBD1
CASSWGQGGNTIYF
>TRBJ2-7|TRBV4-2|TRBD2
CASSQEQVAGSYEQYF
>TRBJ2-7|TRBV11-2|TRBD2
CASSSSGLADYEQYF